This TCR beta chain came from a study of technical replicates of blood from a handful of donors. The V gene end was trimmed by 7 bases and the J gene end by 4 bases; junction bases not matched to a gene: 9. This CDR3 has 14 residues. In germline, CDR1 is MDHEN, CDR2 SYDVKM. Data came from immunoSEQ multiplex PCR; TCRdb stores just in-frame clones and leaves some out. The table lists some 70,000 clones, about 97% of them singletons, with around 0.3% in the top ten. Source material: T cells isolated from PBMCs. The chain couples TRBV28 to TRBJ2-5, with 7 bases identical to TRBD1. This receptor was identified in a human donor in good health. The CDR3 DNA is TGTGCCAGCACCAAGACAGGGCATCTAGAGACCCAGTACTTC. It translates to CASTKTGHLETQYF. Filled out from reference TRBV28 and TRBJ2-5, the complete variable domain reads DVKVTQSSRYLVKRTGEKVFLECVQDMDHENMFWYRQDPGLGLRLIYFSYDVKMKEKGDIPEGYSVSREKKERFSLILESASTNQTSMYLCASTKTGHLETQYFGPGTRLLVL.